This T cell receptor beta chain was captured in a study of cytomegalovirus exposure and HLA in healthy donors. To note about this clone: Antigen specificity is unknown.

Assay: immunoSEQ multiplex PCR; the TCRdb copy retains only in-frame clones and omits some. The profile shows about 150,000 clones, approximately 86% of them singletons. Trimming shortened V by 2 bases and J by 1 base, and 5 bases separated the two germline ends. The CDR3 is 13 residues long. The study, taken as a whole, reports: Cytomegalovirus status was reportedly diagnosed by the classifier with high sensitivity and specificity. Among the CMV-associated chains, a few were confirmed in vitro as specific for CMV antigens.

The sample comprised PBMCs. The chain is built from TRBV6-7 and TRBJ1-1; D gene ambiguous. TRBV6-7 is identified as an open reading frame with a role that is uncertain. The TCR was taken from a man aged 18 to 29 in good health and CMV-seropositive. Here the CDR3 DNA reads TGTGCCAGCAGTTACGAGGAGAACACTGAAGCTTTCTTT. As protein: CASSYEENTEAFF.